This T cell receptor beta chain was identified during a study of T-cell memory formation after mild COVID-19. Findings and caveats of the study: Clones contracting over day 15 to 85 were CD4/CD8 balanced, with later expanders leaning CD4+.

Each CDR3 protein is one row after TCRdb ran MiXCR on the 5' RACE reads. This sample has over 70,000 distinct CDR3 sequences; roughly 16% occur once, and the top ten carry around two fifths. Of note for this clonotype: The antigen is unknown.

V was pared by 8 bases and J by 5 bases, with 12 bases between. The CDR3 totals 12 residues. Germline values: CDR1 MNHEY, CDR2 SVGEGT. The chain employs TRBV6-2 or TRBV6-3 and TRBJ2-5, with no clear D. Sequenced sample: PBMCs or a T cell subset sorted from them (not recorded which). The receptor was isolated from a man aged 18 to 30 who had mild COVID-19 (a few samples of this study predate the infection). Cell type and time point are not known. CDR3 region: CASLTAPETQYF. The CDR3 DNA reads TGTGCCAGCCTCACCGCGCCGGAGACCCAGTACTTC.